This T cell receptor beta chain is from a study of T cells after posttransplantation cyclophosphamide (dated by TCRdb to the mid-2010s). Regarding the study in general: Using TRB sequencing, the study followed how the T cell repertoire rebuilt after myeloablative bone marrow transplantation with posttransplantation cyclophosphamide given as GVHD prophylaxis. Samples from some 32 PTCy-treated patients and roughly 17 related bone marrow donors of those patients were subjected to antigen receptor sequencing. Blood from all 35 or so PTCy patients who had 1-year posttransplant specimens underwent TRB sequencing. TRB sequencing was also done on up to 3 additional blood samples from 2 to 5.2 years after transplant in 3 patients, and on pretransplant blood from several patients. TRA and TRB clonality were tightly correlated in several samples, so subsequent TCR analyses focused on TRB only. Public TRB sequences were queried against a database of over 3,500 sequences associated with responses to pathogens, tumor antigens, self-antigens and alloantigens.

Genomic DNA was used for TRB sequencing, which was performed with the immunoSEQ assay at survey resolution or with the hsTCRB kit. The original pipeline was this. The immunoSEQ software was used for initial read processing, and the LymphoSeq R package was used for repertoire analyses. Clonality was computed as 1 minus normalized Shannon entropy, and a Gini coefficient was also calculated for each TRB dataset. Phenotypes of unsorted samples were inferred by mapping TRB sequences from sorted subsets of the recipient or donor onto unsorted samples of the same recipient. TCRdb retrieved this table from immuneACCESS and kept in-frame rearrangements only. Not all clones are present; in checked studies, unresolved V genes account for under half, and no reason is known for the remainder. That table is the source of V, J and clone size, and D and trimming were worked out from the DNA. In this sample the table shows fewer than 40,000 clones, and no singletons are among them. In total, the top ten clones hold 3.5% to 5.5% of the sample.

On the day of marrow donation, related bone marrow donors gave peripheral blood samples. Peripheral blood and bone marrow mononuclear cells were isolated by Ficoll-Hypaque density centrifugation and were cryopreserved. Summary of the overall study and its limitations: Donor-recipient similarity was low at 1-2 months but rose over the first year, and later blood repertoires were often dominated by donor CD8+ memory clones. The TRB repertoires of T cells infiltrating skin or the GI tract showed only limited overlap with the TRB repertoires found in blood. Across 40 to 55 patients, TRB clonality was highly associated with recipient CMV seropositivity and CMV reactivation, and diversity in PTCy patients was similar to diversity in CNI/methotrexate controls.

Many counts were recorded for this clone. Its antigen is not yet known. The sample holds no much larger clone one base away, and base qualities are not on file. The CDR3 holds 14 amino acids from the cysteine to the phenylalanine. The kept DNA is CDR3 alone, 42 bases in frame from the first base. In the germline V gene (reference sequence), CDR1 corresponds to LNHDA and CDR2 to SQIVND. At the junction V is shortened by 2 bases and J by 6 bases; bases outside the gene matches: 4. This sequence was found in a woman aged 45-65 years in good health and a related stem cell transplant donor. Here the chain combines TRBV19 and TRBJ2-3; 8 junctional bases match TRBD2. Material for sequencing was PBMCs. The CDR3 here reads CASSIRLAGDTQYF. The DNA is TGTGCCAGTAGTATAAGGCTAGCGGGCGATACGCAGTATTTT.